Sequencing of this TCR beta chain was carried out in a study of tumor-infiltrating lymphocytes in primary liver carcinoma (TCRdb year 2017). At the level of the whole study: Of the five patients (three men and two women, aged 30 to 69 years), four had hepatocellular carcinoma and one had combined HCC and intrahepatic cholangiocarcinoma. Tumors of the five patients were stage T1-T3 N0M0 with maximum diameters of about 4.2 to 10 cm. Each sample produced roughly 3.65 to 7.5 million productive TCRbeta reads, and read depth showed no significant difference between tissue types. TCRbeta repertoire sequencing, expression microarrays and whole-exome sequencing were combined in the study across five regions of each liver tumor, with adjacent normal tissue and blood also included. A total of roughly 35 specimens from 5 patients went through TCRbeta repertoire sequencing, namely 25 tumor regions, 5 adjacent noncancerous liver tissues and 5 peripheral blood samples. Technical replicate repertoires showed high reproducibility, with mean shared-clone rates roughly 0.88 and correlation coefficients above 0.95. Summary of the overall study and its limitations: Repertoire overlap was found to be higher between tumor regions (mean around 36%) than between tumor-adjacent (around 17%) or tumor-blood (about 14%) pairs, consistent with antigen-driven expansion. A significantly larger repertoire fraction was made up by the top 250 clones in tumors than in blood (p = 0.039). Because only the TCR beta chain was sequenced and unpaired alpha chains were not captured, true repertoire diversity is likely underestimated. Since the samples were bulk and unsorted, there was no way to compare CD4+ and CD8+ T cell repertoires. With just four or five patients in the study, the authors point out that the findings should be validated in a larger study.

TCRbeta-specific cDNA was reverse-transcribed from 500 ng total RNA using a constant-region primer and ProtoScript II reverse transcriptase. Three nested multiplex PCR rounds, following a slightly modified ARM-PCR procedure, were used to build the TCRbeta libraries. Each of the first two PCR rounds ran for approximately 10 cycles and used multiplex TRBV1-TRBV30 forward primers together with a Cbeta reverse primer. Sample barcodes and Illumina adapters were added in a final 25-cycle PCR using Deep VentR polymerase. Before sequencing, amplicons of 200-500 bp were gel-purified using a QIAquick gel extraction kit. An Illumina HiSeq 2500 was used to sequence the TCRbeta amplicons with 250-bp paired-end reads. The authors' analysis ran thus. Trimmomatic v0.33 was used to quality-trim the reads, and FLASH v1.2.11 was used to merge paired reads so that full CDR3 sequences could be recovered. MiGEC v1.2.1b assigned V, D and J germline segments to the rearranged TCRbeta sequences. Clonotype statistics, along with Shannon-Wiener diversity indices, were calculated using VDJtools v1.0.0. To reduce sampling bias, subsequent analyses other than the diversity analysis used only the 250 most abundant clonotypes in each sample. TCRdb cleaned the public reads at Q25 with fastp, built clones with MiXCR and kept in-frame beta chains. Each entry is one CDR3 protein sequence, shown with its most common DNA and genes. These V and J calls rely on TCRdb rather than the paper's analysis. The sample yields around 99,000 distinct CDR3 sequences; just over 65% were counted once. Jointly, the top ten make up around 26% of the sample.

In the case of this clonotype: It has no known antigen specificity. The input lacks base qualities; no much larger clone sits a single base away.

The CDR3 measures 12 amino acids from cysteine to phenylalanine. Kept here is only the CDR3 DNA, which spans 36 bases and is read in frame from base 1. V loses 0 bases of germline sequence and J loses 13 bases, and the interval between the two ends is 12 bases. For CDR1 and CDR2, the germline V gene lists SGHAT and FQNNGV. Total RNA and DNA were co-extracted from roughly 20-30 mg of bulk tissue with the AllPrep DNA/RNA mini kit, without cell sorting. Surgical resection was performed in China between November 2015 and early 2016 on several patients with histopathologically diagnosed primary liver carcinoma. Chronic HBV infection was present in the patients, and the patients were treatment-naive at sampling. Pieces of fresh tumor and adjacent tissue were cut in half, with one half kept in RNAlater at -80 degrees C and the other half sent for histology.

The receptor was derived from a man aged 40-49 years with primary liver carcinoma and hepatitis B virus infection. The specimen was tumor-adjacent normal liver tissue. The chain is made from TRBV11-2 and TRBJ2-5, with the D gene too uncertain to name. This receptor carries the CDR3 CASSLEERAWYF. In nucleotides, the sequence is TGTGCCAGCAGCTTAGAGGAAAGGGCATGGTACTTC. With all but the CDR3 taken from the reference TRBV11-2 and TRBJ2-5 genes, the full variable domain is: EAGVAQSPRYKIIEKRQSVAFWCNPISGHATLYWYQQILGQGPKLLIQFQNNGVVDDSQLPKDRFSAERLKGVDSTLKIQPAKLEDSAVYLCASSLEERAWYFGPGTRLLVL.